One sample yielded the 32 T cell receptor beta chains listed below, sequenced in a study of blood T cells in healthy people across ages. A sample-barcoded 5' primer and a J-beta primer mix were used in a second PCR of roughly 7 to 12 cycles. TCRdb reanalysed the 5' RACE reads using MiXCR and keeps one entry per CDR3 protein. The sample contains 540,000 or so distinct CDR3 sequences, 20% to 30% of which appear only once. The same sample was also studied in work on T cells of mothers and their children.

Sequenced: blood. The receptor set was obtained from a boy younger than 18 in good health.

The rearrangement uses TRBV20-1 and TRBJ2-3, with TRBD2 as a possible D gene (6 bases). The V gene's germline CDR1 is DFQATT and CDR2 SNEGSKA (reference sequence). This CDR3 is built from 13 residues. Trimming cost V 7 bases and J 2 bases, with 13 bases left between them. The chain's CDR3 is CSGRGTYTDTQYF. The DNA of the CDR3 is TGCAGTGGGAGGGGAACCTACACAGATACGCAGTATTTT.

The rearrangement joins TRBV6-5 to TRBJ1-4; 9 bases match TRBD1. The germline V gene encodes CDR1 MNHEY and CDR2 SVGAGI. The J segment lost 5 bases and the V segment lost 4 bases, leaving 5 bases of the junction unmatched. The CDR3 has 15 amino acids. CDR3 sequence: CASSSGQGLNEKLFF. The CDR3 DNA sequence: TGTGCCAGCAGTTCCGGACAGGGGTTGAATGAAAAACTGTTTTTT.

This clonotype was counted only a few times. The chain combines TRBV12-3 or TRBV12-4 with TRBJ2-5; tentative D call: TRBD2 (6 bases). The germline V and J ends were trimmed by 7 bases and 4 bases, with 13 bases remaining between them. This CDR3 is built from 13 residues. The CDR3 DNA is TGTGCCAGCATCGGGAGACCGGGAGAGACCCAGTACTTC. Translation gives CASIGRPGETQYF.

This chain connects TRBV6-1 to TRBJ2-1; D might be TRBD1 (8 bases). Germline V gives CDR1 MNHNS, CDR2 SASEGT. CDR3 length equals 15 residues. Deletions cut 6 bases from V and 8 bases from J, with 20 bases between. The CDR3, as DNA: TGTGCCAGCAGCGAACGGGGGGACAGGAACTATGAGCAGTTCTTC. This encodes CASSERGDRNYEQFF.

This clonotype has more than one count but fewer than ten. This sequence joins TRBV27 and TRBJ1-1; D ambiguous. The CDR3 consists of 13 residues. Germline V CDR1 and CDR2: MNHEY, SMNVEV (reference sequence). The V end lost 6 bases, the J end lost 6 bases, and 14 bases lay between the germline ends. CDR3 DNA sequence: TGTGCCAGCAGCCCCATGAGTAGGCCTGAAGCTTTCTTT. It yields the protein CASSPMSRPEAFF.

The gene calls are TRBV20-1 and TRBJ1-4; no definite D call. The germline V and J ends were trimmed by 3 bases and 8 bases, with 13 bases remaining between them. CDR1 is DFQATT, CDR2 SNEGSKA, per germline (reference sequence). CDR3 length equals 13 residues. The CDR3 is CSARKDLAEKLFF. Written as DNA, the CDR3 is TGCAGTGCTAGGAAGGACCTGGCGGAAAAACTGTTTTTT.

V usage is TRBV29-1 and J usage is TRBJ2-6, with 8 bases aligning to TRBD1. The CDR3 is 14 amino acids. In germline, CDR1 is SQVTM, CDR2 ANQGSEA. V was pared by 5 bases and J by 2 bases, with 2 bases of the junction left unmatched. In nucleotides, the CDR3 is TGCAGCGTTCCGACAGGGGCTGGGGCCAACGTCCTGACTTTC. This gives the protein CSVPTGAGANVLTF.

As for this clonotype: The conserved closing phenylalanine or tryptophan is absent in this CDR3, likely reflecting a read error. The DNA is omitted, as the CDR3 cannot be located on it reliably, and the CDR3 follows TCRdb's listing. This chain joins TRBV6-4 and TRBJ2-3; the DNA was not used to check the table's D call, TRBD2. Both ends counted, the CDR3 spans 11 residues. The germline CDR1 and CDR2 sequences are MRHNA and SNTAGT. CDR3 residues: CASSDVLAGKV.

This clonotype was picked up a small number of times. V gene TRBV28 combines with J gene TRBJ2-7; D remains unclear. The CDR3 has 15 amino acids. Trimming removed 5 bases from V and 1 base from J, with 15 bases in between. CDR1 is MDHEN, CDR2 SYDVKM, per germline. The CDR3 DNA reads as TGTGCCAGCAGTCCTTACCGCAGTTCGTCCTACGAGCAGTACTTC. As protein: CASSPYRSSSYEQYF.

V usage is TRBV20-1 and J usage is TRBJ2-2; TRBD1 matches at 7 bases. The length of the CDR3 is 15 residues. Germline trimming cut 2 bases from V and 4 bases from J; bases unmatched to any gene: 7. Germline V lookup: CDR1 DFQATT, CDR2 SNEGSKA (reference sequence). CDR3 coding DNA: TGCAGTGCTAGATGGGACAGTGCCTTCACCGGGGAGCTGTTTTTT. As protein: CSARWDSAFTGELFF.

The rearrangement links TRBV29-1 to TRBJ2-7; 7 bases map to TRBD2. V trimming: 5 bases; J trimming: 6 bases; junction bases outside the gene matches: 13. From germline, CDR1 is SQVTM and CDR2 ANQGSEA. There are 14 residues in the CDR3. CDR3: CSVQSEREGLEQYF. In DNA, the CDR3 is TGCAGCGTTCAGTCCGAGAGGGAGGGGCTCGAGCAGTACTTC.

The chain joins TRBV2 to TRBJ1-4, with a possible D match to TRBD1 (6 bases). This CDR3 has 15 residues. The germline gives CDR1 SNHLY, CDR2 FYNNEI. Trimming took 6 bases from V and 7 from J, leaving 18 bases between them. CDR3 in DNA: TGTGCCAGCAGGGACACAGGGTCCGCGGGTGAAAAACTGTTTTTT. Amino acids: CASRDTGSAGEKLFF.

This clonotype was seen a few times. J is TRBJ2-3 and V is TRBV20-1, with TRBD2 matching 8 bases. The V segment lost 2 bases and the J segment 2 bases; nucleotides outside the gene matches: 6. This CDR3 is built from 15 residues. The germline V gene has CDR1 DFQATT and CDR2 SNEGSKA (reference sequence). This CDR3 is CSARMRGDLTDTQYF. CDR3 bases: TGCAGTGCTAGAATGCGGGGGGACCTCACAGATACGCAGTATTTT.

This chain connects TRBV6-2 or TRBV6-3 to TRBJ2-5; D perhaps matches TRBD1 (6 bases). CDR1 MNHEY and CDR2 SVGEGT come from the germline V gene. Between the trimmed V and J ends, which lost 5 bases and 7 bases, there was a span of 8 bases. The CDR3 extends over 11 amino acids. The CDR3 DNA sequence: TGTGCCAGCAGTCAACAGGGGACCCAGTACTTC. Translating gives CASSQQGTQYF.

This chain connects TRBV7-9 to TRBJ2-1; TRBD2 agrees at 16 bases. This CDR3 has 18 amino acids. Germline V lookup: CDR1 SEHNR, CDR2 FQNEAQ (reference sequence). V was clipped by 3 bases and J by 3 bases; unmatched bases: 5. CDR3: CASSLGLAGGLNYNEQFF. DNA for the CDR3: TGTGCCAGCAGCTTGGGACTAGCGGGAGGGCTAAACTACAATGAGCAGTTCTTC.

This chain links TRBV6-5 with TRBJ2-2; D gene ambiguous. Germline-derived CDR1 and CDR2 are MNHEY and SVGAGI. Between the trimmed V and J ends, which lost 0 bases and 5 bases, there was a span of 10 bases. There are 15 residues in the CDR3. CDR3 region: CASSYSRQFTGELFF. CDR3 nucleotide sequence: TGTGCCAGCAGTTACTCTAGGCAGTTTACCGGGGAGCTGTTTTTT.

The chain is built from TRBV7-2 and TRBJ1-1; the match to TRBD1 covers 7 bases. The germline V gene has CDR1 SGHTA and CDR2 FQGNSA. With 6 bases clipped from V and 4 bases from J, the junction kept 8 bases outside the gene matches. The CDR3 runs 14 residues. CDR3 region: CASRSSTGTTEAFF. The CDR3 DNA reads as TGTGCCAGCAGGTCGTCGACAGGGACCACTGAAGCTTTCTTT.

This clonotype was counted only a few times. The chain joins TRBV27 to TRBJ1-1, with a weak D call TRBD1 (5 bases). This CDR3 comprises 18 residues. The V and J ends lost 6 bases and 1 base respectively, with 24 bases between them. Looked up from germline, CDR1 is MNHEY and CDR2 is SMNVEV (reference sequence). DNA for the CDR3: TGTGCCAGCAGCCTAGCCCGGGCACCGGGTCAGGGGAACACTGAAGCTTTCTTT. Translated, it gives CASSLARAPGQGNTEAFF.

Concerning this clonotype: One junction end disagrees with the germline gene, perhaps due to a read error. The V call is TRBV4-3, the J call TRBJ2-5; unclear D gene. The germline V gene has CDR1 LGHNA and CDR2 YSLEER. The length of the CDR3 is 14 residues. The CDR3 reads CTSSRNSGLATQYF. The CDR3, as DNA: TGCACCAGCAGCCGAAATTCAGGCCTGGCGACCCAGTACTTC.

In this sample, this clonotype turned up a few times. This chain connects TRBV5-1 to TRBJ1-6; TRBD1 aligns across 7 bases. From germline, CDR1 is SGHRS and CDR2 YFSETQ. Germline trimming cut 3 bases from V and 7 bases from J; bases unmatched to any gene: 7. CDR3 length: 15 amino acids. CDR3 DNA sequence: TGCGCCAGCAGCTCAACCGGGACAGCGAATTCACCCCTCCACTTT. It encodes CASSSTGTANSPLHF.

Ten or more counts support this clonotype. CDR3 nucleotides: TGTGCCAGCAGCATAGACAGGGGGCTGAGCACTGAAGCTTTCTTT. Its translation is CASSIDRGLSTEAFF. This chain links TRBV7-9 with TRBJ1-1; 10 nucleotides line up with TRBD1. Losses at the gene ends were 5 bases for V and 4 bases for J; bases not matched to a gene: 7. This CDR3 contains 15 residues. Germline values: CDR1 SEHNR, CDR2 FQNEAQ (reference sequence). Supplemented by reference TRBV7-9 and TRBJ1-1, the full variable domain reads DTGVSQNPRHKITKRGQNVTFRCDPISEHNRLYWYRQTLGQGPEFLTYFQNEAQLEKSRLLSDRFSAERPKGSFSTLEIQRTEQGDSAMYLCASSIDRGLSTEAFFGQGTRLTVV.

V is TRBV6-2 or TRBV6-3 and J is TRBJ1-5; TRBD1 might be the D (5 bases). V shed 6 bases and J shed 9 bases, with 12 bases lying between them. CDR3 length: 12 amino acids. Germline V gives CDR1 MNHEY, CDR2 SVGEGT. CDR3 sequence (DNA): TGTGCCAGCAGCTACCCAGGGTTGCCCCAGCATTTT. This encodes CASSYPGLPQHF.

This chain joins TRBV9 and TRBJ2-7; 10 nucleotides match TRBD1. The germline V gene has CDR1 SGDLS and CDR2 YYNGEE. This CDR3 has 13 amino acids. V lost 1 base and J lost 6; bases outside the gene matches: 1. The DNA of the CDR3 is TGTGCCAGCAGCGTAAGGACAGGGGGCGAGCAGTACTTC. This sequence encodes CASSVRTGGEQYF.

In this sample, this clonotype turned up many times. This rearrangement joins TRBV7-2 to TRBJ2-3; possible D gene TRBD2, 5 bases. The CDR3 loop spans 16 amino acids. Trimming stripped 4 bases from V and 11 bases from J, with 25 bases between. From germline, CDR1 is SGHTA and CDR2 FQGNSA. The CDR3 DNA sequence: TGTGCCAGCAGCTCGAAGATTTGGTCACCCAAAGGAGGGCAGTATTTT. This gives the protein CASSSKIWSPKGGQYF.

This clonotype was detected only a few times. The chain is built from TRBV9 and TRBJ2-5; perhaps TRBD2 as D (5 bases). This CDR3 has 15 amino acids. Germline V gene lookup returns CDR1 SGDLS and CDR2 YYNGEE. The V gene lost 2 bases and the J gene lost 3 bases, with 14 bases spanning the gap. The CDR3 bases are TGTGCCAGCAGCGTTAGGCAGGAGGCCGAAGAGACCCAGTACTTC. This translates into CASSVRQEAEETQYF.

The chain is built from TRBV12-3 or TRBV12-4 and TRBJ2-1, with a tentative D call TRBD2 (6 bases). This CDR3 has 14 residues. Trimming cost V 10 bases and J 1 base, with 14 bases left between them. CDR3 loop: CATTGLGSYNEQFF. The CDR3 DNA reads TGTGCCACCACGGGACTTGGTTCCTACAATGAGCAGTTCTTC.

This clonotype came up a few times. This chain connects TRBV7-9 to TRBJ2-3; 8 bases fit TRBD1. With V trimmed by 1 base and J by 6 bases, 9 bases remained unmatched. In germline, CDR1 is SEHNR, CDR2 FQNEAQ (reference sequence). This CDR3 contains 16 residues. CDR3 amino acids: CASSLGVRGPTDTQYF. In DNA form, the CDR3 reads TGTGCCAGCAGCTTAGGGGTCAGGGGGCCTACGGATACGCAGTATTTT.

Remarks on this clonotype: Germline and junction disagree at one end, which may indicate a read error. CDR3 coding DNA: TGTGCCAGCAGTAACTCCCCCGGGACTACCTACGAGCAGTACTTC. Translated, it gives CASSNSPGTTYEQYF. The V and J genes are TRBV6-5 and TRBJ2-5; 7 bases line up with TRBD2. The J call may be wrong; the DNA end is better matched by TRBJ2-7. The CDR3 loop spans 15 amino acids. Germline lookup yields CDR1 MNHEY and CDR2 SVGAGI.

The J gene is TRBJ2-5, the V gene TRBV5-6, with 8 bases fitting TRBD1. The CDR3 covers 14 residues. Germline-derived CDR1 and CDR2 are SGHDT and YYEEEE. Losses at the gene ends were 5 bases for V and 7 bases for J; bases not matched to a gene: 10. The CDR3 is CASRTTGDEGTQYF. In DNA form, the CDR3 reads TGTGCCAGCAGGACGACAGGGGACGAGGGGACCCAGTACTTC.

V is TRBV5-1 and J is TRBJ2-5; D is unclear. Germline CDR1 reads SGHRS; CDR2 reads YFSETQ. The length of the CDR3 is 14 residues. V dropped 4 bases and J dropped 1 base, with 11 bases sitting between them. The CDR3 coding sequence is TGCGCCAGCAGCAATGCAATCCCCCAAGAGACCCAGTACTTC. This codes for CASSNAIPQETQYF.

To note about this clonotype: At one of its ends the junction is not consistent with the germline gene, which may arise from a read error. The CDR3: CASNYEGLGTEAFF. The CDR3 coding sequence is TGTGCCAGCAATTACGAGGGGCTCGGCACTGAAGCTTTCTTT. The chain combines TRBV6-2 or TRBV6-3 with TRBJ1-1; tentatively, D is TRBD1 (5 bases). This CDR3 is 14 amino acids long. CDR1 is MNHEY, CDR2 SVGEGT, per germline.

This clonotype has more than one count but fewer than ten. The chain carries TRBV11-2 and TRBJ1-6; 8 nucleotides match TRBD1. Germline V gene sequence: CDR1 SGHAT, CDR2 FQNNGV. Trimming at V came to 3 bases and at J to 7 bases, leaving 2 bases not matched to a gene. The CDR3 covers 14 residues. The CDR3 nucleotides are TGTGCCAGCAGCTTGAACAGGGGGAATTCACCCCTCCACTTT. Residues: CASSLNRGNSPLHF.